The 23 T cell receptor beta chains in this list originate from one sample, sequenced in a study of identical twins (dated by TCRdb to 2016 to 2018). The library was made by 5' RACE. Sequencing relied on an Illumina HiSeq 2000. TCRdb reprocessed the public reads (quality trimming at Q25 with fastp, clone calling with MiXCR) and kept in-frame beta chains. Every distinct CDR3 protein forms one entry, paired with its most common genes and DNA. The sample table records approximately 470,000 distinct CDR3 sequences; over 12% of these occur just once. About 0.52% of the sample belongs to the ten largest clones. Another study also made use of these data, one on yellow fever vaccine responses in identical twins.

The specimen was CD4+ T cells sorted from blood. These receptors were collected from a woman between 18 and 30 years old in good health.

This clonotype has only a few counts. For the CDR3, the DNA is TGTGCCAGCACGGGGTCCCCCTACAATGAGCAGTTCTTC. Its protein product is CASTGSPYNEQFF. The rearrangement links TRBV28 to TRBJ2-1; the D gene is possibly TRBD2 (5 bases). Trimming stripped 7 bases from V and 2 bases from J, with 9 bases between. The length of the CDR3 is 13 residues. Germline assignment: CDR1 MDHEN and CDR2 SYDVKM.

The CDR3 nucleotides read TGTGCCAGCTCACCACCGCGTGACAGGGGATACAATGAGCAGTTCTTC. Translation gives CASSPPRDRGYNEQFF. This chain connects TRBV18 to TRBJ2-1, with 8 bases aligning to TRBD1. The germline V gene has CDR1 KGHSH and CDR2 LQKENI. The junction had 5 bases not matched to a gene; V was cut back by 0 bases and J by 4 bases. This CDR3 has 16 residues.

The chain employs TRBV20-1 and TRBJ2-2, with D possibly matching TRBD2 (6 bases). The germline V gene encodes CDR1 DFQATT and CDR2 SNEGSKA (reference sequence). There are 15 residues in the CDR3. Trimming removed 5 bases at V and 4 bases at J, with 17 bases between. DNA of the CDR3: TGCAGTGCTCGGGGGACGGGGCGCGGCACCGGGGAGCTGTTTTTT. Amino acid sequence: CSARGTGRGTGELFF.

The chain links TRBV7-3 to TRBJ1-1; D is uncertain. The germline V and J ends were trimmed by 1 base and 1 base, with 7 bases remaining between them. Germline lookup yields CDR1 SGHTA and CDR2 FQGTGA. This CDR3 region has 14 residues. The CDR3 protein is CASSLMAGNTEAFF. As DNA, the CDR3 is TGTGCCAGCAGCTTAATGGCAGGGAACACTGAAGCTTTCTTT.

The chain employs TRBV20-1 and TRBJ2-1; 11 nucleotides line up with TRBD2. V shed 7 bases, J shed 8 bases, and the junction held 7 bases outside the gene matches. The length of the CDR3 is 13 residues. CDR1 and CDR2 from the germline V gene are DFQATT and SNEGSKA (reference sequence). CDR3 region: CSDLAGGRDEQFF. The DNA for the CDR3 is TGCAGTGATTTAGCGGGGGGGCGCGATGAGCAGTTCTTC.

This clonotype was seen only a few times. V usage is TRBV3-1 and J usage is TRBJ2-2, with D maybe TRBD1 (6 bases). The CDR3 sequence is 15 residues long. From germline, CDR1 is LGHDT and CDR2 YNNKEL (reference sequence). Trimming stripped 2 bases from V and 3 bases from J, with 10 bases between. This chain's CDR3 is CASSQYRDYTGELFF. The CDR3 DNA follows: TGTGCCAGCAGCCAATACAGGGATTACACCGGGGAGCTGTTTTTT. The whole variable domain, filled in from reference TRBV3-1 and TRBJ2-2, reads DTAVSQTPKYLVTQMGNDKSIKCEQNLGHDTMYWYKQDSKKFLKIMFSYNNKELIINETVPNRFSPKSPDKAHLNLHINSLELGDSAVYFCASSQYRDYTGELFFGEGSRLTVL.

This sequence joins TRBV20-1 and TRBJ2-3; D may be TRBD1 (6 bases). Germline V gene data show CDR1 as DFQATT and CDR2 as SNEGSKA (reference sequence). The CDR3 sequence is 13 residues long. With 6 bases removed from V and 2 bases from J, the gap between germline ends came to 12 bases. For the CDR3, the DNA is TGCAGTGCGCAACAGGGCACCACAGATACGCAGTATTTT. It translates to CSAQQGTTDTQYF.

There are a few counts of this clonotype. V gene TRBV28 combines with J gene TRBJ2-1, with D possibly TRBD2 on 5 matching bases. Trimming cost V 2 bases and J 14 bases, with 19 bases left between them. This CDR3 has 14 residues. Germline CDR1 and CDR2: MDHEN and SYDVKM. CDR3 amino acids: CASSLPTPEGREFF. The CDR3 DNA follows: TGTGCCAGCAGTTTACCTACCCCAGAAGGGAGAGAGTTCTTC.

The chain joins TRBV20-1 to TRBJ1-2; 9 nucleotides agree with TRBD1. CDR1 and CDR2 (germline): DFQATT, SNEGSKA (reference sequence). The CDR3 runs to 16 residues. V lost 3 bases, J lost 0 bases, and 8 bases stayed unmatched. The CDR3 region has the DNA TGCAGTGCTAGTGGTACAGGGGGCATTACTAACTATGGCTACACCTTC. It is translated as CSASGTGGITNYGYTF.

The sample holds a few counts of this clonotype. The J gene is TRBJ2-7, the V gene TRBV21-1; the table's D call, TRBD1, was not checked against the DNA. TRBV21-1 corresponds to a pseudogene. The CDR3 runs to 16 residues. The CDR3 sequence: CASSKYPFWGVYEQYF. DNA for the CDR3: TGTGCCAGCAGCAAATACCCCTTCTGGGGGGTCTACGAGCAGTACTTC.

On this clonotype: It is unclear where the CDR3 begins or ends on the DNA, so no DNA is shown, and the CDR3 is as TCRdb lists it. The chain recombines TRBV7-3 with TRBJ2-3. CDR1 and CDR2 (germline): SGHTA, FQGTGA. The CDR3 adds up to 16 amino acids, both ends counted. CDR3 protein: CASSLGLGMGTDTQYF.

This clonotype has more than one count but fewer than ten. This chain joins TRBV4-3 and TRBJ2-7; D possibly corresponds to TRBD2 (6 bases). Trimming stripped 0 bases from V and 3 bases from J, with 12 bases between. CDR3 length equals 15 residues. Germline V gene sequence: CDR1 LGHNA, CDR2 YSLEER. In nucleotides, the CDR3 is TGCGCCAGCAGCCAAGATTGGGACTTATACTACGAGCAGTACTTC. As protein: CASSQDWDLYYEQYF.

Only a few counts were recorded for this clonotype. The chain links TRBV18 to TRBJ1-5; D unclear. Trimming left V 3 bases short and J 5 bases short, with 8 bases between. Germline assignment: CDR1 KGHSH and CDR2 LQKENI. CDR3 size: 13 residues. The CDR3 coding sequence is TGTGCCAGCTCACCCGGGGAGCATCAGCCCCAGCATTTT. Residues: CASSPGEHQPQHF.

This sequence joins TRBV5-1 and TRBJ2-7; 10 nucleotides agree with TRBD1. The CDR3 has 14 residues. With 4 bases clipped from V and 3 bases from J, the junction kept 4 bases outside the gene matches. Germline loops: CDR1 SGHRS, CDR2 YFSETQ. Here the CDR3 reads CASSTDRGVYEQYF. The CDR3 nucleotides read TGCGCCAGCAGCACGGACAGGGGGGTCTACGAGCAGTACTTC.

This clonotype was recorded at least ten times. The rearrangement joins TRBV5-1 to TRBJ1-4; D is uncertain. V lost 4 bases to trimming and J lost 3 bases, with 10 bases between them. This CDR3 contains 14 residues. Germline assignment: CDR1 SGHRS and CDR2 YFSETQ. CDR3 DNA sequence: TGCGCCAGCAGCCTGAGAACTCCTAATGAAAAACTGTTTTTT. It encodes CASSLRTPNEKLFF.

This sequence joins TRBV20-1 and TRBJ1-1; TRBD1 might be the D (5 bases). There are 12 residues in the CDR3. The germline gives CDR1 DFQATT, CDR2 SNEGSKA (reference sequence). The V end lost 3 bases, the J end lost 8 bases, and 13 bases lay between the germline ends. CDR3 in DNA: TGCAGTGCTAGGGTAGGGGCGGGGGAAGCTTTCTTT. It is translated as CSARVGAGEAFF.

The gene calls are TRBV7-9 and TRBJ1-4, with D perhaps matching TRBD1 (6 bases). The CDR3 has 14 residues. Trimming stripped 6 bases from V and 2 bases from J, with 10 bases between. Looked up from germline, CDR1 is SEHNR and CDR2 is FQNEAQ (reference sequence). CDR3 loop: CASRTTGTNEKLFF. CDR3 nucleotide sequence: TGTGCCAGCAGAACTACAGGGACTAATGAAAAACTGTTTTTT.

The genes are TRBV7-2 and TRBJ1-1; 9 nucleotides agree with TRBD1. J was trimmed by 5 bases and V by 5 bases; bases with no gene match: 9. The CDR3 covers 15 residues. Germline CDR1 reads SGHTA; CDR2 reads FQGNSA. CDR3 sequence: CASSRTGGGVTEAFF. CDR3 in DNA: TGTGCCAGCAGCCGTACAGGGGGCGGTGTTACTGAAGCTTTCTTT.

J is TRBJ2-7 and V is TRBV5-1; 7 nucleotides align to TRBD2. V lost 4 bases, J lost 2 bases, and 6 bases stayed unmatched. Germline lookup yields CDR1 SGHRS and CDR2 YFSETQ. The CDR3 totals 14 residues. The CDR3 bases are TGCGCCAGCAGCCCGGGTGCGGGGGCCTACGAGCAGTACTTC. Translation: CASSPGAGAYEQYF.

This clonotype was seen a handful of times. V gene TRBV6-1 combines with J gene TRBJ1-2, with D possibly matching TRBD1 (6 bases). The CDR3 extends over 13 amino acids. The germline V gene encodes CDR1 MNHNS and CDR2 SASEGT. Trimming left V 6 bases short and J 7 bases short, with 15 bases between. The CDR3 bases are TGTGCCAGCAGGGGCAGGGGTGATCGTGGCTACACCTTC. Amino acids: CASRGRGDRGYTF.

This clonotype came up a few times. The chain is built from TRBV6-1 and TRBJ2-4; no clear D gene. Deletions cut 6 bases from V and 2 bases from J, with 23 bases between. Germline CDR1 MNHNS, CDR2 SASEGT. The CDR3 sequence is 18 residues long. The CDR3 region is CASSRKRLSGVSKNIQYF. CDR3 bases: TGTGCCAGCAGCCGAAAACGACTGAGTGGTGTATCCAAAAACATTCAGTACTTC.

V gene TRBV5-1 combines with J gene TRBJ2-1, with D maybe TRBD2 (6 bases). Germline V gives CDR1 SGHRS, CDR2 YFSETQ. Trimming took off 4 bases at V and 9 bases at J, with 17 bases between the two ends. CDR3 length equals 14 residues. CDR3 in DNA: TGCGCCAGCAGCCCCGACCCGGGAGCCCGTGAGCAGTTCTTC. This gives the protein CASSPDPGAREQFF.

This clonotype was recorded a few times. J is TRBJ2-3 and V is TRBV20-1, with 12 bases aligning to TRBD2. V lost 4 bases and J lost 9; bases outside the gene matches: 8. This CDR3 region has 14 residues. Germline lookup yields CDR1 DFQATT and CDR2 SNEGSKA (reference sequence). CDR3 in DNA: TGCAGTGCTAACCTAGCGGGAGGGCCGGGAACGCAGTATTTT. Its translation is CSANLAGGPGTQYF.